Each of the 3 T cell receptor beta chains below was sequenced from the same sample in a study of cytomegalovirus exposure and HLA in healthy donors. PCR involved 60 Vbeta and 13 Jbeta primers. Sequenced by immunoSEQ multiplex PCR; TCRdb stores in-frame clones only, minus some. This sample has 150,000 to 180,000 clones, with 65% to 75% found just once. The sample taken for sequencing was PBMCs. Receptors were obtained from a man between 18 and 29 years old in good health and CMV-seronegative.

CDR3 coding DNA: TGTGCCAGCAGCCCTGGGGGGTTTCGGGCGCAGTATTTT. This codes for CASSPGGFRAQYF. This chain uses TRBV14 with TRBJ2-3, with D maybe TRBD2 (6 bases). The germline V and J ends were trimmed by 4 bases and 10 bases, with 15 bases remaining between them. Looked up from germline, CDR1 is SGHDN and CDR2 is FVKESK. The CDR3 extends over 13 amino acids.

This clone was found a few times. The V call is TRBV18, the J call TRBJ1-2; 9 bases are shared with TRBD1. The CDR3 is 15 residues long. The V gene end was trimmed by 3 bases and the J gene end by 4 bases; junction bases not matched to a gene: 6. Germline loops: CDR1 KGHSH, CDR2 LQKENI. The DNA of the CDR3 is TGTGCCAGCTCACCCGACACAGGGGGCTTCTATGGCTACACCTTC. This gives the protein CASSPDTGGFYGYTF.

The rearrangement links TRBV6-5 to TRBJ1-1; 7 bases agree with TRBD1. The CDR3 extends over 14 amino acids. J was trimmed by 3 bases and V by 2 bases; bases with no gene match: 3. Germline CDR1 MNHEY, CDR2 SVGAGI. CDR3 sequence: CASSYGGTDTEAFF. CDR3 DNA: TGTGCCAGCAGTTACGGGGGGACAGACACTGAAGCTTTCTTT.